There are many counts of the clone carrying this T cell receptor beta chain. Its antigen is as yet unknown. This specimen belongs to a study of spatial heterogeneity in lung cancer. Germline-derived CDR1 and CDR2 are SGHTA and FQGTGA. The CDR3 runs 15 residues. Unmatched junction bases numbered 6, after V lost 5 bases and J lost 3 bases. TCRdb passed the 5' RACE reads through MiXCR, listing each CDR3 protein once. The sample lists around 21,000 distinct CDR3 sequences, under 5.5% occurring once. Noted time point: sample taken at primary tumor resection. Frozen PBMC, nontumor lung or tumor provided whole RNA, which was sequenced unsorted. Study-level points and caveats: Estimates put coverage of tumor T cells about 7% for alpha and roughly 12% for beta chains. The study found that expanded intratumoral alpha and beta TCR counts tracked tumor mutation counts.

The chain recombines TRBV7-3 with TRBJ2-7; 11 bases are shared with TRBD2. Material: lung tumor tissue, obtained at surgery. The TCR was taken from a male donor with early-stage non-small cell lung cancer. The CDR3 DNA sequence: TGTGCCAGCAGCCTAGCGGGAGGATCCCTCTACGAGCAGTACTTC. This encodes CASSLAGGSLYEQYF.